This TCR beta chain was identified in a study of early T cells in non-severe SARS-CoV-2 infection. Looked up from germline, CDR1 is MGHRA and CDR2 is YSYEKL. V dropped 4 bases and J dropped 1; count of bases not matched to a gene: 6. The CDR3 is 17 residues long. This clonotype was seen more than once but under ten times. TCRdb re-analysed the 5' RACE reads in MiXCR, keeping a single row per CDR3 protein. The table records 30,000 or so distinct CDR3 sequences, under 7.5% of them present only once. The V gene is TRBV4-1, the J gene TRBJ2-4; 11 bases are a match to TRBD2. This sequence originates from an adult who was a healthcare worker with PCR-confirmed SARS-CoV-2 infection or an uninfected control (not recorded which). The specimen sequenced was whole blood. This CDR3 reads CASSPATSGSAKNIQYF. CDR3 sequence (DNA): TGCGCCAGCAGCCCAGCCACTAGCGGGAGTGCCAAAAACATTCAGTACTTC.